The rows below give T cell receptor beta chains drawn from one sample of a study of PD-L1 blockade in urothelial cancer. Profiled with immunoSEQ multiplex PCR; TCRdb holds only in-frame clones, not every one. The table shows about 20,000 clones, with around 88% occurring only once. The sequences come from PBMCs, collected around atezolizumab (anti-PD-L1) treatment. These receptors all stem from a man in his fifties or sixties with urothelial cancer. The CDR3 runs from the conserved cysteine through the conserved F or W. D genes are given only for firm matches. Rows give clone size only sometimes, using once, few, many, or a class for an expanded clone.

D	V	J	size	CDR3	DNA
.	TRBV12-5	TRBJ1-1	.	CASGLVLNRPMNTEAFF	TGTGCTAGTGGTTTGGTACTTAACAGACCCATGAACACTGAAGCTTTCTTT
.	TRBV6-6	TRBJ1-4	.	CASRGKGEKLFF	TGTGCCAGCAGAGGGAAGGGGGAAAAACTGTTTTTT
TRBD1	TRBV5-1	TRBJ2-3	.	CASSLDSQGNTDTQYF	TGCGCCAGCAGCTTGGATTCACAGGGGAACACAGATACGCAGTATTTT
.	TRBV14	TRBJ1-1	.	CASSEYPGLNTEAFF	TGTGCCAGCAGCGAATACCCAGGGTTGAACACTGAAGCTTTCTTT
.	TRBV5-6	TRBJ1-2	.	CASSLFTANYGYTF	TGTGCCAGCAGCTTATTCACAGCTAACTATGGCTACACCTTC
TRBD2	TRBV27	TRBJ2-3	once	CASSWVAGGPSDTQYF	TGTGCCAGCAGTTGGGTAGCGGGAGGGCCTTCGGATACGCAGTATTTT
TRBD1	TRBV4-3	TRBJ1-1	.	CASSQDDRGLNTEAFF	TGCGCCAGCAGCCAAGATGACAGGGGCCTGAACACTGAAGCTTTCTTT
.	TRBV5-1	TRBJ2-2	.	CASSGTRQGANTGELFF	TGCGCCAGCAGCGGTACTCGACAAGGGGCGAACACCGGGGAGCTGTTTTTT
TRBD1	TRBV6-5	TRBJ2-6	.	CASSLDRGPGANVLTF	TGTGCCAGCAGTTTAGACAGGGGGCCTGGGGCCAACGTCCTGACTTTC
.	TRBV6-5	TRBJ2-3	.	CASSYGPLAGTQYF	TGTGCCAGCAGTTACGGCCCGTTAGCTGGAACGCAGTATTTT
TRBD1	TRBV10-2	TRBJ1-2	.	CASSATTGGGGYTF	TGCGCCAGCAGTGCGACGACAGGGGGAGGTGGCTACACCTTC
TRBD1	TRBV5-5	TRBJ2-7	few	CASSLAGTVSYEQYF	TGTGCCAGCAGCTTGGCTGGGACAGTCTCCTACGAGCAGTACTTC
TRBD2	TRBV25-1	TRBJ2-5	.	CASSAPASGRATETQYF	TGTGCCAGCAGTGCGCCGGCTAGCGGGAGAGCGACGGAGACCCAGTACTTC
TRBD1	TRBV30	TRBJ1-2	few	CAWTTPGGFYGYTF	TGTGCCTGGACCACACCAGGGGGTTTCTATGGCTACACCTTC
.	TRBV7-2	TRBJ1-2	.	CASSLRVGYTF	TGTGCCAGCAGCTTACGAGTTGGCTACACCTTC
.	TRBV6-5	TRBJ1-1	.	CASSYRGKQEAFF	TGTGCCAGCAGTTACCGAGGGAAACAGGAAGCTTTCTTT
TRBD1	TRBV2	TRBJ1-5	.	CASKQGQAGQPQHF	TGTGCCAGCAAACAGGGGCAGGCGGGTCAGCCCCAGCATTTT
TRBD2	TRBV19	TRBJ2-1	.	CASASGFPYNEQFF	TGTGCCAGCGCTAGCGGGTTCCCGTACAATGAGCAGTTCTTC
TRBD2	TRBV27	TRBJ2-7	.	CASSRDRGLAGSYEQYF	TGTGCCAGCAGCCGGGACAGGGGACTAGCGGGATCCTACGAGCAGTACTTC
TRBD1	TRBV6-5	TRBJ1-4	.	CASSWTGWANEKLFF	TGTGCCAGCAGCTGGACAGGGTGGGCTAATGAAAAACTGTTTTTT
TRBD2	TRBV6-6	TRBJ2-5	.	CASRGTSGGRETQYF	TGTGCCAGCAGGGGTACTAGCGGGGGGAGAGAGACCCAGTACTTC
TRBD2	TRBV9	TRBJ2-1	.	CASSVERLAGGPWNEQFF	TGTGCCAGCAGCGTCGAGAGACTAGCGGGAGGGCCGTGGAATGAGCAGTTCTTC
TRBD1	TRBV27	TRBJ1-4	.	CASSWTGATEKLFF	TGTGCCAGCAGTTGGACAGGGGCGACTGAAAAACTGTTTTTT
TRBD1	TRBV2	TRBJ2-7	.	CASDSGTGTYEQYF	TGTGCCAGCGACTCCGGGACAGGGACCTACGAGCAGTACTTC
TRBD2	TRBV12-5	TRBJ2-1	.	CASGLAPLSLLAGSYNEQFF	TGTGCTAGTGGTTTGGCCCCACTCTCCTTACTAGCGGGCTCCTACAATGAGCAGTTCTTC
TRBD1	TRBV19	TRBJ2-2	.	CASSLQTGPGELFF	TGTGCCAGTAGTCTCCAGACAGGGCCCGGGGAGCTGTTTTTT
.	TRBV2	TRBJ2-7	.	CASRPGPYEQYF	TGTGCCAGCAGACCAGGGCCCTACGAGCAGTACTTC
.	TRBV9	TRBJ2-2	.	CASSASDTGELFF	TGTGCCAGCAGCGCTAGCGACACCGGGGAGCTGTTTTTT
.	TRBV7-2	TRBJ2-7	.	CASSLLDSYEQYF	TGTGCCAGCAGCCTACTAGACTCCTACGAGCAGTACTTC
.	TRBV6-1	TRBJ1-2	.	CASSESFHQRQPVNYGYTF	TGTGCCAGCAGTGAAAGTTTTCACCAGCGGCAGCCGGTTAACTATGGCTACACCTTC
TRBD2	TRBV11-3	TRBJ2-1	.	CASSLLAGGPYNEQFF	TGTGCCAGCAGCTTATTAGCGGGGGGACCCTACAATGAGCAGTTCTTC
TRBD2	TRBV27	TRBJ2-3	.	CASSFAQRDTDTQYF	TGTGCCAGCAGTTTTGCGCAGCGGGACACAGATACGCAGTATTTT
.	TRBV5-5	TRBJ1-1	.	CASSLGGGRSTEAFF	TGTGCCAGCAGCTTGGGAGGGGGTCGGAGCACTGAAGCTTTCTTT
.	TRBV30	TRBJ1-5	.	CAWSGRGQPQHF	TGTGCCTGGAGCGGAAGGGGCCAGCCCCAGCATTTT
.	TRBV5-1	TRBJ2-3	.	CASSFSGSTDTQYF	TGCGCCAGCAGCTTTAGCGGAAGCACAGATACGCAGTATTTT
.	TRBV9	TRBJ2-7	.	CASSVGTEGYEQYF	TGTGCCAGCAGCGTAGGCACGGAGGGGTACGAGCAGTACTTC
.	TRBV28	TRBJ1-2	.	CASTPGKSGYTF	TGTGCCAGCACCCCAGGGAAGAGTGGCTACACCTTC
.	TRBV4-3	TRBJ2-2	.	CASSQGSRDISAGELFF	TGCGCCAGCAGCCAAGGGAGCCGGGACATTTCAGCCGGGGAGCTGTTTTTT
.	TRBV27	TRBJ1-2	.	CASSPTGRNYGYTF	TGTGCCAGCAGCCCCACCGGGAGAAACTATGGCTACACCTTC
.	TRBV7-9	TRBJ2-3	.	CASSSGLPRVTDTQYF	TGTGCCAGCAGCTCGGGACTCCCAAGAGTCACAGATACGCAGTATTTT
TRBD1	TRBV5-1	TRBJ1-6	.	CASSLEGQEYNSPLHF	TGCGCCAGCAGCTTGGAGGGACAGGAGTATAATTCACCCCTCCACTTT
TRBD1	TRBV5-6	TRBJ2-7	once	CASSLPGQGGSYEQYF	TGTGCCAGCAGCTTGCCCGGACAGGGGGGCTCCTACGAGCAGTACTTC
.	TRBV11-1	TRBJ2-5	.	CASSTSSGFQETQYF	TGTGCCAGCAGCACTTCTTCGGGGTTCCAAGAGACCCAGTACTTC
TRBD1	TRBV5-8	TRBJ2-5	.	CASSFDRGSSYQETQYF	TGTGCCAGCAGCTTCGACAGGGGGTCTTCGTACCAAGAGACCCAGTACTTC
.	TRBV14	TRBJ1-2	.	CASSQDEGAGYTF	TGTGCCAGCAGCCAAGATGAGGGTGCCGGCTACACCTTC
TRBD1	TRBV20-1	TRBJ2-5	once	CSADRGETQYF	TGCAGTGCAGACAGGGGGGAGACCCAGTACTTC
.	TRBV19	TRBJ1-4	.	CASSLGGINEKLFF	TGTGCCAGTAGTCTTGGGGGGATTAATGAAAAACTGTTTTTT
.	TRBV28	TRBJ1-1	.	CASAVAGPMNTEAFF	TGTGCCAGCGCGGTCGCGGGGCCAATGAACACTGAAGCTTTCTTT
TRBD1	TRBV10-3	TRBJ1-2	.	CAISDGTGMSNYGYTF	TGTGCCATCAGCGACGGGACAGGGATGTCTAACTATGGCTACACCTTC
.	TRBV7-9	TRBJ1-3	.	CASSPAYGTELSGNTIYF	TGTGCCAGCAGCCCCGCCTACGGGACTGAGCTCTCTGGAAACACCATATATTTT
.	TRBV29-1	TRBJ1-2	.	CSVEGGSDGYTF	TGCAGCGTTGAAGGAGGATCGGATGGCTACACCTTC
TRBD2	TRBV10-1	TRBJ2-1	once	CASSESNSGRPNNEQFF	TGCGCCAGCAGTGAGTCCAACAGCGGGAGGCCCAACAATGAGCAGTTCTTC
.	TRBV4-1	TRBJ2-4	.	CASSQLEQTENIQYF	TGCGCCAGCAGCCAATTGGAACAGACGGAAAACATTCAGTACTTC